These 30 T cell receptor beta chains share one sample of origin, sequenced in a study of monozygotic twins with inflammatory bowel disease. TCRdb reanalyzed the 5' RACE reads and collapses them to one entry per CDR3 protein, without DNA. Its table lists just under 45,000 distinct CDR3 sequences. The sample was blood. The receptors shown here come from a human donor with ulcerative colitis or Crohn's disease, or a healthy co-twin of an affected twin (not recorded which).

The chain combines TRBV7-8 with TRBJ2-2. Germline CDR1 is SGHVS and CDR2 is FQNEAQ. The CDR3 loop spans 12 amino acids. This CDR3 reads CASSLEPGELFF.

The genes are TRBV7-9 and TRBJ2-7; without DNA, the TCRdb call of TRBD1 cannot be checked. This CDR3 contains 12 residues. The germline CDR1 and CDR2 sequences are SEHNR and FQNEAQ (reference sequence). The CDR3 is CASSPTGKEQYF.

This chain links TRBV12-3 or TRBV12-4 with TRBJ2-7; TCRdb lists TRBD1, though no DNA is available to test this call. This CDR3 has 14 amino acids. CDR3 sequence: CASRLQGKPYEQYF.

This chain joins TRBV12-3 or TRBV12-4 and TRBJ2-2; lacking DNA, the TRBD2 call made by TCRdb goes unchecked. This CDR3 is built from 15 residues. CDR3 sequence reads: CASIRVGVGTGELFF.

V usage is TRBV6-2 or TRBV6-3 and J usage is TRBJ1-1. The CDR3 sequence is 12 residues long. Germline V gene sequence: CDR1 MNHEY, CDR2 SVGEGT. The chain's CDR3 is CASSYVDTEAFF.

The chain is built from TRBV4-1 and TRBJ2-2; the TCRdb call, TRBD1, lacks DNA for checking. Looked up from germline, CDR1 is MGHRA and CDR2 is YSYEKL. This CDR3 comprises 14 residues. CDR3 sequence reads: CASSRPGGTGELFF.

CDR3 residues: CASSRHITEAFF. The rearrangement uses TRBV5-8 and TRBJ1-1. The CDR3 covers 12 residues. CDR1 SGHTS and CDR2 YDEGEE come from the germline V gene. The full variable domain, completed using reference TRBV5-8 and TRBJ1-1, is EAGVTQSPTHLIKTRGQQATLRCSPISGHTSVYWYQQALGLGLQFLLWYDEGEERNRGNFPPRFSGRQFPNYSSELNVNALELEDSALYLCASSRHITEAFFGQGTRLTVV.

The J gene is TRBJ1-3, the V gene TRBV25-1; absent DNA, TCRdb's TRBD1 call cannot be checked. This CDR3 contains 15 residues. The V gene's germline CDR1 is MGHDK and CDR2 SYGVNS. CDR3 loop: CASSETGSLGNTIYF. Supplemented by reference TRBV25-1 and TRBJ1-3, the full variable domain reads EADIYQTPRYLVIGTGKKITLECSQTMGHDKMYWYQQDPGMELHLIHYSYGVNSTEKGDLSSESTVSRIRTEHFPLTLESARPSHTSQYLCASSETGSLGNTIYFGEGSWLTVV.

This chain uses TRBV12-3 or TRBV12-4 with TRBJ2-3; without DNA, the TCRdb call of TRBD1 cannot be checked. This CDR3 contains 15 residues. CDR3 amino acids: CASRRQGARTDTQYF.

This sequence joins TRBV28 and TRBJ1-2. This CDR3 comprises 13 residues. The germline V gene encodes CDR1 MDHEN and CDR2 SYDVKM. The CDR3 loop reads CASNGRINYGYTF.

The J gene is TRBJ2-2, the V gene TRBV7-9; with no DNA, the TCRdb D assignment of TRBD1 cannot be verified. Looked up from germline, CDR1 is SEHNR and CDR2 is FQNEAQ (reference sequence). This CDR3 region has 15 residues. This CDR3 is CASSGPDRGFGELFF.

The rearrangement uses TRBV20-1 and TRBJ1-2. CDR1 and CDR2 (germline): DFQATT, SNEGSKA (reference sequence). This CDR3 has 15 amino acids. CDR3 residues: CSATPDGAGHYGYTF.

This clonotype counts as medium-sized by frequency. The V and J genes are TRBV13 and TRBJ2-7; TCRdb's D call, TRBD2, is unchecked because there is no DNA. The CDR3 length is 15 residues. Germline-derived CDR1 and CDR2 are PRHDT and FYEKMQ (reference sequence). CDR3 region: CASSLGLAGIYEQYF.

This CDR3 is CASGRPASGFF. J is TRBJ1-1 and V is TRBV28. CDR3 length equals 11 residues. Looked up from germline, CDR1 is MDHEN and CDR2 is SYDVKM.

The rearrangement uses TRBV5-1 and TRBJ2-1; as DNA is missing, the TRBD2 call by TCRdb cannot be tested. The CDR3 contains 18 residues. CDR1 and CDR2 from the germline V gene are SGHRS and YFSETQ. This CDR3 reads CASSSPSGRTPIYNEQFF.

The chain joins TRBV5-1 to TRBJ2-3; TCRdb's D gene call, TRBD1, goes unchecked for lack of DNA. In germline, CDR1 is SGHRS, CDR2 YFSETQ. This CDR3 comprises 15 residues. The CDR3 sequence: CASSLGAPGTDTQYF.

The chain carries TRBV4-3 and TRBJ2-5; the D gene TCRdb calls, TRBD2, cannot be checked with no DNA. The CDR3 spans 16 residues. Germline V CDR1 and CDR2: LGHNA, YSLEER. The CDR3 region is CASSLGLAGDQETQYF.

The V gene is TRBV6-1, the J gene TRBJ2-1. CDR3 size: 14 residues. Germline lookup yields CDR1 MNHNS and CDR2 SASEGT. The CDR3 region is CATYDRSSYNEQFF.

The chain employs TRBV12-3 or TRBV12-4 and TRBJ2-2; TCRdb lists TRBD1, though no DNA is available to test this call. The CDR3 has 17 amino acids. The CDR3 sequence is CASSLAPGGRTPGELFF.

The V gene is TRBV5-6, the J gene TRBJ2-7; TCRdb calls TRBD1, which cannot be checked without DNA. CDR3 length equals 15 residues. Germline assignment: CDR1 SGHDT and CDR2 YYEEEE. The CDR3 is CASSLFKTVIHEQYF.

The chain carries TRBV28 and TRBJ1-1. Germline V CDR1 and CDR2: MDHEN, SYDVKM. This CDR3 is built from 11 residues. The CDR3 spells CASAAVFEAFF.

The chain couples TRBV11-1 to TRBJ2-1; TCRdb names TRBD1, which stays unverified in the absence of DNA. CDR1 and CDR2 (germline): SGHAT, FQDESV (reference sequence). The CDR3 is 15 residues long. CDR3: CASSRSGQVVNEQFF.

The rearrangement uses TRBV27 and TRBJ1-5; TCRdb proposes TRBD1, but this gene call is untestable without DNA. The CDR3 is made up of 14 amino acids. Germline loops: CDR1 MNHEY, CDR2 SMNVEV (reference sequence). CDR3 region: CASRTRQNNQPQHF.

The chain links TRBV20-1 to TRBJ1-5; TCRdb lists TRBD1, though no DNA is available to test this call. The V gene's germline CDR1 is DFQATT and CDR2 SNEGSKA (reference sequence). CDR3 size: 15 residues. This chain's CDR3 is CSARDRVNTNQPQHF.

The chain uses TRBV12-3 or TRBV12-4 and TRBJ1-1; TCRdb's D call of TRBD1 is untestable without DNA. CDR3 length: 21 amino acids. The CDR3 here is CASSLVWLLRQGQKRNTEAFF.

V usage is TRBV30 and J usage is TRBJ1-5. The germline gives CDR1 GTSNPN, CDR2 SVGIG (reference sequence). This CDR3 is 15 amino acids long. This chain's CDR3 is CAWSFLPHGNQPQHF.

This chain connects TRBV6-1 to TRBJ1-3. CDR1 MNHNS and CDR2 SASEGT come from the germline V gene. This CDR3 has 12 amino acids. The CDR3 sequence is CASDNSGNTIYF.

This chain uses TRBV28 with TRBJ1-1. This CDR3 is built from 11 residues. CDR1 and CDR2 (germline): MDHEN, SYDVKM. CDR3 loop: CASSLPRMVLF.

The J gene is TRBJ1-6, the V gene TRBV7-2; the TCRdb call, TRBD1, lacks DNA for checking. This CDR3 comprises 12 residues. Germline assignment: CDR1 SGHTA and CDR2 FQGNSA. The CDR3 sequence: CASSWAIGPLHF. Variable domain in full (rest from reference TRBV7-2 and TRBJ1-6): GAGVSQSPSNKVTEKGKDVELRCDPISGHTALYWYRQSLGQGLEFLIYFQGNSAPDKSGLPSDRFSAERTGGSVSTLTIQRTQQEDSAVYLCASSWAIGPLHFGNGTRLTVT.

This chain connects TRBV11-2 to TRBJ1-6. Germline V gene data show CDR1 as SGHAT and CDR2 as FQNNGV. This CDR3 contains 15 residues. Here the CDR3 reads CASSSGGEGGSPLHF.